This T cell receptor beta chain comes out of a study of T cells after somatic rescue of genetic block. Repertoires were generated with immunoSEQ multiplex PCR, while TCRdb's copy carries only in-frame clones and drops some. This sample yields around 64,000 clones, of which roughly nine tenths are seen a single time; less than 3.5% belongs to the top ten. This CDR3 is built from 16 residues. The germline V gene has CDR1 WSHSY and CDR2 SAAADI. Losses at the gene ends were 5 bases for V and 7 bases for J; bases not matched to a gene: 9. The chain uses TRBV10-2 and TRBJ1-6; 9 bases agree with TRBD1. Sequencing used peripheral blood mononuclear cells (PBMCs). The receptor was derived from a man between 40 and 49 years old. In nucleotides, the CDR3 is TGCGCCAGCAGTAATACAGGGGGCGCGGGCAATTCACCCCTCCACTTT. This sequence encodes CASSNTGGAGNSPLHF.